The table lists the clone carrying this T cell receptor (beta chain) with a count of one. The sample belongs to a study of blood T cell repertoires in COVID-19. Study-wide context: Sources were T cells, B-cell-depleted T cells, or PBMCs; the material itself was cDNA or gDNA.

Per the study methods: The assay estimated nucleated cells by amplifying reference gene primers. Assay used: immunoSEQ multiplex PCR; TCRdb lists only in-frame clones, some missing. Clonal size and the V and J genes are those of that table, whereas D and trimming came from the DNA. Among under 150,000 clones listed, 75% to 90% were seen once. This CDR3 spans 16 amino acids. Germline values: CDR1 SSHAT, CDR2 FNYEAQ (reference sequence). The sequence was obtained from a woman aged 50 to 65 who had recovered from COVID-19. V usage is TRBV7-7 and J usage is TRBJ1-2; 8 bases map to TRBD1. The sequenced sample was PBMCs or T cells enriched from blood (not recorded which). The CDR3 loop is CAIIRDRPFLGYGYTF. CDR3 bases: TGTGCTATCATCCGGGACAGGCCTTTCCTAGGCTATGGCTACACCTTC.